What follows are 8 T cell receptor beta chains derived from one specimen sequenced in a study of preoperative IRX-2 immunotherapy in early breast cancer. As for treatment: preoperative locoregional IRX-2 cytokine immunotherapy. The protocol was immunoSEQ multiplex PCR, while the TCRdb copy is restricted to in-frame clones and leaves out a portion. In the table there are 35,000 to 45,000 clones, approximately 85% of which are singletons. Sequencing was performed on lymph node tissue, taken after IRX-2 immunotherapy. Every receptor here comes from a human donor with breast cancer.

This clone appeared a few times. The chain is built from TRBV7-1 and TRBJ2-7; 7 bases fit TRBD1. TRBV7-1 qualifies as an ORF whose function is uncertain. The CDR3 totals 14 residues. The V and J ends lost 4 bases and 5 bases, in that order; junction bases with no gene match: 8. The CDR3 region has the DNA TGTGCCAGCAGCTTAGATGGGACAGAAGACGAGCAGTACTTC. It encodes CASSLDGTEDEQYF.

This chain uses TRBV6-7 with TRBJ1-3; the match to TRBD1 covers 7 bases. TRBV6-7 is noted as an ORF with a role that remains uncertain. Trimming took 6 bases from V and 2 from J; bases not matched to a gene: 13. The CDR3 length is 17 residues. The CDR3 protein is CASSRFTGDFTGNTIYF. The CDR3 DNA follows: TGTGCCAGCAGCCGTTTTACAGGGGATTTTACTGGAAACACCATATATTTT.

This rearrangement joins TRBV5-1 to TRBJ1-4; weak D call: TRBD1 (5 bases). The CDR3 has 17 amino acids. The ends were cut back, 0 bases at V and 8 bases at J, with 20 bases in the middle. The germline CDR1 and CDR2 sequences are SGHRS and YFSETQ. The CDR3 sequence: CASSLGRTLRGEEKLFF. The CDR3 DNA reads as TGCGCCAGCAGCTTGGGTAGGACACTTCGTGGAGAAGAAAAACTGTTTTTT. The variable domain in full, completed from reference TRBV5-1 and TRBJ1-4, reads KAGVTQTPRYLIKTRGQQVTLSCSPISGHRSVSWYQQTPGQGLQFLFEYFSETQRNKGNFPGRFSGRQFSNSRSEMNVSTLELGDSALYLCASSLGRTLRGEEKLFFGSGTQLSVL.

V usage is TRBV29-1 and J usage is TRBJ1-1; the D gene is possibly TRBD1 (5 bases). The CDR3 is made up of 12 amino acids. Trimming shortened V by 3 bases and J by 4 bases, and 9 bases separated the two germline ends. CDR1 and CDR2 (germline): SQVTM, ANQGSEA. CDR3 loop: CSVESGATEAFF. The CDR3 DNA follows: TGCAGCGTTGAGTCTGGGGCCACTGAAGCTTTCTTT.

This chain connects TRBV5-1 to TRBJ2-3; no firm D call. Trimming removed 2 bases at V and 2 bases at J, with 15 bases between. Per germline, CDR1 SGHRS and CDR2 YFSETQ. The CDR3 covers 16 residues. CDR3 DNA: TGCGCCAGCAGCTTTGCGTATGCAGGTATCACAGATACGCAGTATTTT. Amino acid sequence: CASSFAYAGITDTQYF.

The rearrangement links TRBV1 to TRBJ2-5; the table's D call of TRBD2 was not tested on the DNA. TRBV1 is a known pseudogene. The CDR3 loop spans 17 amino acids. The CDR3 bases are TGCGCCAGCAGCCAAGATAGGACTAGCGGGTCATGGGAGACCCAGTACTTC. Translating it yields CASSQDRTSGSWETQYF.

The DNA for the CDR3 is TGTGCCAGTAGTAGGACAGGGACGGGCTCCCCGGGAAACACCATATATTTT. Protein sequence: CASSRTGTGSPGNTIYF. The V gene is TRBV19, the J gene TRBJ1-3, with 8 bases lining up with TRBD1. CDR1 is LNHDA and CDR2 is SQIVND in the germline V gene (reference sequence). V shed 4 bases and J 4 bases; nucleotides not matched to a gene: 12. The CDR3 sequence is 17 residues long.

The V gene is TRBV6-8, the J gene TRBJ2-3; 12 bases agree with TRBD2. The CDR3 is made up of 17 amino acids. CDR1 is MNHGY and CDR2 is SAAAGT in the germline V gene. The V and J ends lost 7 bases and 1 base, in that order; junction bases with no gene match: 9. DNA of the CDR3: TGTGCCAGCACTAGCGGGGGGGCAAGGGGTCGCACAGATACGCAGTATTTT. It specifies CASTSGGARGRTDTQYF.